Below, one T cell receptor (beta chain) is given with its context. Measured with immunoSEQ multiplex PCR; TCRdb has only the in-frame clones, and not every one. In the table there are more than 45,000 clones, 89% of which are singletons. The CDR3 is 15 residues long. Germline values: CDR1 SGHAT, CDR2 FQDESV (reference sequence). Losses at the gene ends were 5 bases for V and 7 bases for J; bases not matched to a gene: 7. The data belong to a study of OX40 agonist ivuxolimab in advanced cancers. The overall study: Patients were treated with ivuxolimab, an agonistic anti-OX40 (CD134) antibody.

The clonotype comes from an adult with an advanced solid tumor such as melanoma, head and neck, liver or kidney cancer. The chain employs TRBV11-1 and TRBJ2-1; 11 bases are shared with TRBD2. The sequencing here drew on CD4+ or CD8+ T cells sorted from blood, taken in a trial of the OX40 agonist ivuxolimab. The CDR3 spells CASSLLAGGFNEQFF. As DNA, the CDR3 is TGTGCCAGCAGCCTGCTAGCGGGAGGATTTAATGAGCAGTTCTTC. Full variable domain (outside the CDR3, taken from reference TRBV11-1 and TRBJ2-1): EAEVAQSPRYKITEKSQAVAFWCDPISGHATLYWYRQILGQGPELLVQFQDESVVDDSQLPKDRFSAERLKGVDSTLKIQPAELGDSAMYLCASSLLAGGFNEQFFGPGTRLTVL.